The 23 T cell receptor beta chains given below trace back to one sample, sequenced in a study of OX40 agonist ivuxolimab in advanced cancers. The table came from immunoSEQ multiplex PCR; TCRdb's copy has only in-frame clones and leaves some out. The table lists about 69,000 clones, 70% to 90% of them singletons. The sequences come from CD4+ or CD8+ T cells sorted from blood, collected in a trial of the OX40 agonist ivuxolimab. Every receptor here comes from an adult with an advanced solid tumor such as melanoma, head and neck, liver or kidney cancer.

The chain has TRBV4-2 and TRBJ1-3; D possibly corresponds to TRBD1 (5 bases). In germline, CDR1 is LGHNA, CDR2 YNFKEQ. V was shortened by 0 bases and J by 1 base, with 16 bases between the two germline ends. CDR3 length: 18 residues. CDR3 nucleotide sequence: TGTGCCAGCAGCCAAGATGGAGTTCGAGGGGTATCTGGAAACACCATATATTTT. Translated: CASSQDGVRGVSGNTIYF.

This clone was detected only once. The V gene is TRBV27, the J gene TRBJ2-3; 10 bases fit TRBD2. V shed 6 bases, J shed 0 bases, and the junction held 3 bases outside the gene matches. The CDR3 extends over 15 amino acids. From germline, CDR1 is MNHEY and CDR2 SMNVEV (reference sequence). The CDR3 nucleotides read TGTGCCAGCAGCAATAGCGGGAGGAGCACAGATACGCAGTATTTT. Its translation is CASSNSGRSTDTQYF.

This rearrangement joins TRBV9 to TRBJ1-2, with 7 bases that match TRBD1. J was trimmed by 3 bases and V by 0 bases; bases with no gene match: 5. Germline V CDR1 and CDR2: SGDLS, YYNGEE. The CDR3 is 15 amino acids. CDR3 coding DNA: TGTGCCAGCAGCGTAGCTCCAGGGGGAGACTATGGCTACACCTTC. Translating it yields CASSVAPGGDYGYTF.

The chain uses TRBV27 and TRBJ1-4, with D possibly being TRBD1 (6 bases). V shed 4 bases and J shed 8 bases, with 11 bases lying between them. The germline V gene has CDR1 MNHEY and CDR2 SMNVEV (reference sequence). The CDR3 spans 13 residues. CDR3 in amino acids: CASSSRGGEKLFF. The CDR3 bases are TGTGCCAGCAGTTCCAGGGGAGGCGAAAAACTGTTTTTT.

The chain links TRBV18 to TRBJ2-7; TRBD2 matches at 8 bases. This CDR3 comprises 15 residues. Trimming removed 0 bases from V and 5 bases from J; junction bases left unmatched: 6. CDR1 and CDR2 from the germline V gene are KGHSH and LQKENI. CDR3 sequence: CASSPPGLETHEQYF. CDR3 sequence (DNA): TGTGCCAGCTCACCACCGGGACTAGAAACCCACGAGCAGTACTTC. The entire variable domain, with the rest obtained from reference TRBV18 and TRBJ2-7, is as follows: NAGVMQNPRHLVRRRGQEARLRCSPMKGHSHVYWYRQLPEEGLKFMVYLQKENIIDESGMPKERFSAEFPKEGPSILRIQQVVRGDSAAYFCASSPPGLETHEQYFGPGTRLTVT.

The rearrangement joins TRBV19 to TRBJ2-2; 7 bases agree with TRBD2. Germline values: CDR1 LNHDA, CDR2 SQIVND (reference sequence). Trimming cost V 10 bases and J 4 bases; bases outside gene matches: 9. This CDR3 is built from 14 residues. The CDR3 coding sequence is TGTGCCACCTCCCCCGGGACTACCACCGGGGAGCTGTTTTTT. This gives the protein CATSPGTTTGELFF.

CDR3 residues: CASSYSTGGSYEQYF. CDR3 sequence (DNA): TGTGCCAGCAGTTATTCGACAGGGGGGTCCTACGAGCAGTACTTC. The rearrangement joins TRBV6-5 to TRBJ2-7; 9 bases match TRBD1. J lost 1 base, V lost 3 bases, and 4 bases had no gene match. The germline gives CDR1 MNHEY, CDR2 SVGAGI. The CDR3 has 15 residues.

The chain combines TRBV5-1 with TRBJ2-3, with D maybe TRBD2 (7 bases). CDR3 length equals 16 residues. The ends were cut back, 4 bases at V and 0 bases at J, with 15 bases in the middle. Germline V gene lookup returns CDR1 SGHRS and CDR2 YFSETQ. The chain's CDR3 is CASSVGGPTSTDTQYF. CDR3 coding DNA: TGCGCCAGCAGCGTGGGGGGGCCCACTAGCACAGATACGCAGTATTTT.

The chain recombines TRBV28 with TRBJ2-5; 9 bases align to TRBD2. The germline gives CDR1 MDHEN, CDR2 SYDVKM. The CDR3 sequence is 17 residues long. Trimming took 2 bases from V and 4 from J; bases not matched to a gene: 11. CDR3 in amino acids: CASSLTALAGERETQYF. In DNA, the CDR3 is TGTGCCAGCAGTTTAACGGCTTTAGCGGGAGAGAGAGAGACCCAGTACTTC.

V gene TRBV5-5 combines with J gene TRBJ2-7; no definite D call. Germline assignment: CDR1 SGHKS and CDR2 YYEKEE (reference sequence). The germline V and J ends were trimmed by 4 bases and 3 bases, with 5 bases remaining between them. CDR3 length equals 11 residues. CDR3 region: CASSRDYEQYF. The CDR3 bases are TGTGCCAGCAGCCGTGACTACGAGCAGTACTTC.

The chain is built from TRBV28 and TRBJ2-4; no reliable D call. Trimming stripped 8 bases from V and 3 bases from J, with 11 bases between. Germline-derived CDR1 and CDR2 are MDHEN and SYDVKM. This CDR3 has 13 amino acids. The CDR3 sequence: CASGPGGKNIQYF. DNA of the CDR3: TGTGCCAGCGGACCGGGCGGCAAAAACATTCAGTACTTC.

This clone was picked up one time. DNA for the CDR3: TGCAGTGCTAGAGGAGACACTGAAGCTTTCTTT. Translation: CSARGDTEAFF. The chain employs TRBV20-1 and TRBJ1-1; no clear D. This CDR3 is 11 amino acids long. In germline, CDR1 is DFQATT, CDR2 SNEGSKA (reference sequence). V was pared by 1 base and J by 3 bases, with 3 bases between.

This clone was counted only a few times. The rearrangement uses TRBV11-3 and TRBJ2-7; the D is unclear. CDR3 length: 12 amino acids. Trimming removed 6 bases at V and 3 bases at J, with 9 bases between. The germline V gene encodes CDR1 SGHNT and CDR2 YENEEA. The CDR3 protein is CASSSRDYEQYF. The CDR3 nucleotides are TGTGCCAGCAGTTCCCGAGACTACGAGCAGTACTTC.

This chain uses TRBV4-1 with TRBJ2-5; tentatively, D is TRBD2 (6 bases). Germline lookup yields CDR1 MGHRA and CDR2 YSYEKL. V lost 1 base, J lost 1 base, and 16 bases lay in between. CDR3 length: 17 residues. For the CDR3, the DNA is TGCGCCAGCAGCCAAGGTCAGTTCGGCGGGGTCCAAGAGACCCAGTACTTC. It yields the protein CASSQGQFGGVQETQYF.

The V gene is TRBV4-3, the J gene TRBJ2-3; 11 bases are shared with TRBD2. V shed 2 bases and J 4 bases; nucleotides not matched to a gene: 2. The CDR3 loop spans 15 amino acids. Germline-derived CDR1 and CDR2 are LGHNA and YSLEER. The CDR3 spells CASSQLAGGPDTQYF. The CDR3, as DNA: TGCGCCAGCAGCCAACTAGCGGGAGGTCCAGATACGCAGTATTTT.

The rearrangement uses TRBV7-9 and TRBJ1-1; no definite D call. The CDR3 sequence is 15 residues long. Germline loops: CDR1 SEHNR, CDR2 FQNEAQ (reference sequence). The V gene lost 1 base and the J gene lost 0 bases, with 9 bases spanning the gap. The CDR3 protein is CASSLEGTLNTEAFF. The CDR3 nucleotides read TGTGCCAGCAGCTTAGAGGGCACCTTGAACACTGAAGCTTTCTTT.

The gene calls are TRBV18 and TRBJ2-3, with 10 bases identical to TRBD2. CDR3 length: 17 amino acids. Trimming removed 0 bases from V and 5 bases from J; junction bases left unmatched: 8. CDR1 and CDR2 (germline): KGHSH, LQKENI. In DNA, the CDR3 is TGTGCCAGCTCACCACCGAACCAGCGGGAGGGAGAAGATACGCAGTATTTT. It specifies CASSPPNQREGEDTQYF.

The V gene is TRBV18, the J gene TRBJ1-2, with TRBD1 matching over 7 bases. Per the germline V gene, CDR1 is KGHSH and CDR2 is LQKENI. The CDR3 covers 16 residues. The J segment lost 8 bases and the V segment lost 2 bases, leaving 14 bases of the junction unmatched. The CDR3 reads CASSPWGQMLGGGYTF. The CDR3 nucleotides are TGTGCCAGCTCACCATGGGGACAGATGCTAGGAGGGGGCTACACCTTC.

V and J are TRBV23-1 and TRBJ1-5; possible D gene TRBD1, 5 bases. TRBV23-1 is known as an ORF, though its function is uncertain. V was shortened by 1 base and J by 0 bases, with 22 bases between the two germline ends. This CDR3 contains 20 residues. The CDR3 DNA reads as TGCGCCAGCAGTCAATTGAGGGAGGGAGAAGGGGATTATAGCAATCAGCCCCAGCATTTT. Translating it yields CASSQLREGEGDYSNQPQHF.

The chain joins TRBV5-1 to TRBJ1-1; no firm D call. Germline V CDR1 and CDR2: SGHRS, YFSETQ. The ends were cut back, 0 bases at V and 1 base at J, with 10 bases in the middle. The CDR3 sequence is 15 residues long. CDR3 sequence reads: CASSLAPSGNTEAFF. For the CDR3, the DNA is TGCGCCAGCAGCTTGGCCCCCTCAGGGAACACTGAAGCTTTCTTT.

To note about this clone: The same CDR3 is also encoded by other DNA sequences in this sample. The chain is built from TRBV28 and TRBJ1-4; the D gene is possibly TRBD1 (5 bases). V was clipped by 6 bases and J by 8 bases, with 7 bases between them. The CDR3 loop spans 11 amino acids. CDR1 is MDHEN and CDR2 is SYDVKM in the germline V gene. The CDR3 bases are TGTGCCAGCAGATGGGACGAAAAACTGTTTTTT. Translation: CASRWDEKLFF.

The gene calls are TRBV28 and TRBJ1-5; 8 bases line up with TRBD1. Germline loops: CDR1 MDHEN, CDR2 SYDVKM. The V gene end was trimmed by 8 bases and the J gene end by 5 bases; junction bases not matched to a gene: 11. The CDR3 covers 15 residues. The CDR3 coding sequence is TGTGCCAGCCGAGACGGACAGGGATTTTATCAGCCCCAGCATTTT. Protein product: CASRDGQGFYQPQHF.

The chain links TRBV28 to TRBJ2-3; tentatively, D is TRBD2 (6 bases). Germline V lookup: CDR1 MDHEN, CDR2 SYDVKM. CDR3 length equals 16 residues. V shed 2 bases and J shed 2 bases, with 14 bases lying between them. The CDR3 sequence: CASSLPGAGHTDTQYF. The CDR3 DNA reads as TGTGCCAGCAGTTTACCGGGAGCGGGCCACACAGATACGCAGTATTTT.